These 15 T cell receptor beta chains originate from one sample sequenced in a study of T cells after yellow fever vaccination. Each CDR3 protein is one row after TCRdb ran MiXCR on the 5' RACE reads. The sample includes approximately 300,000 distinct CDR3 sequences, about 9.5% of them seen just once. The input for sequencing was PBMCs, taken on the day of the first yellow fever vaccination. The receptor set was obtained from a man aged 18-30 years who received the YFV17D yellow fever vaccine.

The V call is TRBV11-3, the J call TRBJ2-2; D ambiguous. Germline V CDR1 and CDR2: SGHNT, YENEEA. The CDR3 totals 13 residues. Trimming removed 0 bases from V and 7 bases from J, with 6 bases in between. The CDR3 loop is CASSLDRHGELFF. The DNA for the CDR3 is TGTGCCAGCAGCTTAGATCGGCACGGGGAGCTGTTTTTT.

This clonotype was counted a few times. This chain connects TRBV27 to TRBJ2-5, with 9 bases matching TRBD2. Looked up from germline, CDR1 is MNHEY and CDR2 is SMNVEV (reference sequence). This CDR3 contains 15 residues. V lost 7 bases to trimming and J lost 3 bases; unmatched junction nucleotides: 9. Here the CDR3 DNA reads TGTGCCAGCACCGTCTTGGCGGGGGGGGAAGAGACCCAGTACTTC. Translating it yields CASTVLAGGEETQYF.

This clonotype was seen more than once but under ten times. The chain carries TRBV7-9 and TRBJ2-4; 7 positions agree with TRBD2. This CDR3 comprises 16 residues. V shed 5 bases and J 0 bases; nucleotides not matched to a gene: 7. CDR1 SEHNR and CDR2 FQNEAQ come from the germline V gene (reference sequence). The CDR3 sequence is CASSTNAGVAKNIQYF. The CDR3 DNA reads as TGTGCCAGCAGCACGAACGCGGGGGTAGCCAAAAACATTCAGTACTTC.

This clonotype has at least ten counts. The J gene is TRBJ2-7, the V gene TRBV10-3; 11 bases are shared with TRBD1. Germline V gene data show CDR1 as ENHRY and CDR2 as SYGVKD. V lost 0 bases, J lost 3 bases, and 7 bases stayed unmatched. CDR3 size: 17 residues. CDR3 protein: CAISESSRTGGNYEQYF. The CDR3 DNA is TGTGCCATCAGTGAGTCTTCCCGGACAGGGGGCAACTACGAGCAGTACTTC.

This chain joins TRBV28 and TRBJ1-2, with D hard to call. The CDR3 runs 12 residues. Deletions cut 4 bases from V and 7 bases from J, with 10 bases between. Germline V CDR1 and CDR2: MDHEN, SYDVKM. CDR3 DNA sequence: TGTGCCAGCAGTTCGGAACATTCTGGCTACACCTTC. As protein: CASSSEHSGYTF.

A few counts support this clonotype. The chain couples TRBV11-2 to TRBJ2-1; 8 nucleotides align to TRBD1. This CDR3 is 18 amino acids long. CDR1 and CDR2 (germline): SGHAT, FQNNGV. The V segment lost 0 bases and the J segment 0 bases; nucleotides outside the gene matches: 7. The CDR3 is CASSLEQGGSSSYNEQFF. The CDR3 DNA sequence: TGTGCCAGCAGCTTAGAACAGGGGGGCTCGAGCTCCTACAATGAGCAGTTCTTC.

The sample holds a few counts of this clonotype. Here the CDR3 DNA reads TGCGCCAGCAGCTTGTTACCAGCGGGGGGGCAAACCGGGGAGCTGTTTTTT. This translates into CASSLLPAGGQTGELFF. This chain connects TRBV5-1 to TRBJ2-2; 10 positions agree with TRBD2. This CDR3 has 17 residues. Germline CDR1 is SGHRS and CDR2 is YFSETQ. V was pared by 1 base and J by 5 bases, with 8 bases of the junction left unmatched.

This clonotype was observed a handful of times. The rearrangement joins TRBV24-1 to TRBJ2-3; D is ambiguous. The germline V gene has CDR1 KGHDR and CDR2 SFDVKD. The CDR3 is 16 residues long. Between the trimmed V and J ends, which lost 1 base and 5 bases, there was a span of 15 bases. In DNA, the CDR3 is TGTGCCACCAGTGATTTCCAACGACTTGTGGGAGATACGCAGTATTTT. Residues: CATSDFQRLVGDTQYF.

This sequence joins TRBV6-4 and TRBJ2-1, with TRBD2 matching over 10 bases. J gave up 0 bases and V 0 bases, and 2 bases lay outside the gene matches. Germline V lookup: CDR1 MRHNA, CDR2 SNTAGT. This CDR3 has 17 residues. CDR3 sequence reads: CASSDSAGGTSYNEQFF. Here the CDR3 DNA reads TGTGCCAGCAGTGACTCAGCGGGGGGGACCTCCTACAATGAGCAGTTCTTC.

Many counts were recorded for this clonotype. V gene TRBV28 combines with J gene TRBJ2-5, with no clear D. The CDR3 has 12 amino acids. V gave up 2 bases and J gave up 5 bases, with 6 bases separating them. Germline V gene sequence: CDR1 MDHEN, CDR2 SYDVKM. The CDR3 region is CASSLLRETQYF. In DNA, the CDR3 is TGTGCCAGCAGTTTACTCCGGGAGACCCAGTACTTC. Variable domain in full (rest from reference TRBV28 and TRBJ2-5): DVKVTQSSRYLVKRTGEKVFLECVQDMDHENMFWYRQDPGLGLRLIYFSYDVKMKEKGDIPEGYSVSREKKERFSLILESASTNQTSMYLCASSLLRETQYFGPGTRLLVL.

This clonotype was recorded at least ten times. The V call is TRBV20-1, the J call TRBJ1-4, with TRBD1 matching 7 bases. Germline V gene sequence: CDR1 DFQATT, CDR2 SNEGSKA (reference sequence). J lost 0 bases, V lost 3 bases, and 4 bases had no gene match. There are 15 residues in the CDR3. This CDR3 reads CSASEGASTNEKLFF. Written as DNA, the CDR3 is TGCAGTGCTAGCGAGGGGGCATCAACTAATGAAAAACTGTTTTTT.

V usage is TRBV12-3 or TRBV12-4 and J usage is TRBJ2-1; possible D gene TRBD2, 6 bases. Trimming left V 7 bases short and J 10 bases short, with 26 bases between. The CDR3 is 16 residues long. This chain's CDR3 is CASTTEARTNVEEQFF. The CDR3 nucleotides are TGTGCCAGCACCACCGAGGCCCGGACTAACGTCGAGGAGCAGTTCTTC.

This clonotype was observed at least ten times. V and J are TRBV5-1 and TRBJ2-5, with D possibly being TRBD2 (5 bases). This CDR3 region has 13 residues. The V end lost 4 bases, the J end lost 5 bases, and 12 bases lay between the germline ends. Germline lookup yields CDR1 SGHRS and CDR2 YFSETQ. Here the CDR3 reads CASSPPRAETQYF. The DNA for the CDR3 is TGCGCCAGCAGCCCGCCGAGGGCTGAGACCCAGTACTTC.

This clonotype has just one count. In nucleotides, the CDR3 is TGTGCCAGCAGTCCCCGGGGGAGGGGGTATCAGCCCCAGCATTTT. Translation gives CASSPRGRGYQPQHF. This chain uses TRBV6-2 or TRBV6-3 with TRBJ1-5; weak D call: TRBD1 (6 bases). CDR1 and CDR2 (germline): MNHEY, SVGEGT. The CDR3 extends over 15 amino acids. Trimming pared 5 bases from V and 5 bases from J, leaving 16 bases between.

In its sample, this clonotype was seen a few times. This chain links TRBV10-3 with TRBJ2-7; D gene ambiguous. The V and J ends lost 6 bases and 3 bases respectively, with 15 bases between them. The CDR3 spans 14 residues. From germline, CDR1 is ENHRY and CDR2 SYGVKD. The CDR3 nucleotides read TGTGCCATCAGCGTTGACTCCTTCATCTACGAGCAGTACTTC. Translating gives CAISVDSFIYEQYF.